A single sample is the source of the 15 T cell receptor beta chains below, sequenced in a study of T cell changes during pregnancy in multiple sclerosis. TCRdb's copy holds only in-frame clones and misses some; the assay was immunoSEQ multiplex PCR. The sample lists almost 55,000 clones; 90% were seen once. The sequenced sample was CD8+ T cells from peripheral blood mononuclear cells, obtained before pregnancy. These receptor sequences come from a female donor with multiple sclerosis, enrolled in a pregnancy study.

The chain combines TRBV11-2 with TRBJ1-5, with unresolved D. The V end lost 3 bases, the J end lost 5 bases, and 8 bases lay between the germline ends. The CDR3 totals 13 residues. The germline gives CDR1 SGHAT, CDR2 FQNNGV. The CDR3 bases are TGTGCCAGCAGCTTCGGGGTTGATCAGCCCCAGCATTTT. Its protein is CASSFGVDQPQHF. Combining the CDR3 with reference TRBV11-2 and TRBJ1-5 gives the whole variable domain EAGVAQSPRYKIIEKRQSVAFWCNPISGHATLYWYQQILGQGPKLLIQFQNNGVVDDSQLPKDRFSAERLKGVDSTLKIQPAKLEDSAVYLCASSFGVDQPQHFGDGTRLSIL.

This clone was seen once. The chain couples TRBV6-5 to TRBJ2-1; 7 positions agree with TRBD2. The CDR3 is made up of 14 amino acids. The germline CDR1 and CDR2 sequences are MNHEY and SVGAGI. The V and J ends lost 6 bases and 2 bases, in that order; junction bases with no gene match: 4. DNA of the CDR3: TGTGCCAGCAGGCAAAGCGGGGCCTACAATGAGCAGTTCTTC. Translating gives CASRQSGAYNEQFF.

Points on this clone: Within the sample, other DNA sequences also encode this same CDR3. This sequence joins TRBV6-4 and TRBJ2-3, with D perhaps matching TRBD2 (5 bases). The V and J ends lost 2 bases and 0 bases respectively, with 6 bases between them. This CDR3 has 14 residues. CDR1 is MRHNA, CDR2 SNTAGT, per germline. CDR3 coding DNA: TGTGCCAGCAGTGACGGAGGTAGCACAGATACGCAGTATTTT. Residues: CASSDGGSTDTQYF.

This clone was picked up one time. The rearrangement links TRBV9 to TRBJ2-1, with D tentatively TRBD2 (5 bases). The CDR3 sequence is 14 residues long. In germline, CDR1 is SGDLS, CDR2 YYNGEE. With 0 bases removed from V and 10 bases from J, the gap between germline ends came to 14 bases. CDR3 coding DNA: TGTGCCAGCAGCGTAGCGGTCGGGGAAGTGGAGCAGTTCTTC. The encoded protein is CASSVAVGEVEQFF.

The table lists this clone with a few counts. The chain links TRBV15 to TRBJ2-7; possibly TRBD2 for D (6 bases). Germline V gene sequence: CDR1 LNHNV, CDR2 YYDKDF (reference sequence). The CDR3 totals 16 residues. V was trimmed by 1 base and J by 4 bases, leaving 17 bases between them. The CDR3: CATSRVRGTSRYEQYF. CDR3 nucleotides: TGTGCCACCAGCAGAGTCCGGGGGACGTCGCGGTACGAGCAGTACTTC.

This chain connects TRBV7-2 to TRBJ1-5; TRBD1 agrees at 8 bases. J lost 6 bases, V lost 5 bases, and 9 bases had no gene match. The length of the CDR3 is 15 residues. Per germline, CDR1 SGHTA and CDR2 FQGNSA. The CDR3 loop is CASSLGPGGIQPQHF. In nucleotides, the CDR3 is TGTGCCAGCAGCCTAGGGCCAGGGGGCATTCAGCCCCAGCATTTT.

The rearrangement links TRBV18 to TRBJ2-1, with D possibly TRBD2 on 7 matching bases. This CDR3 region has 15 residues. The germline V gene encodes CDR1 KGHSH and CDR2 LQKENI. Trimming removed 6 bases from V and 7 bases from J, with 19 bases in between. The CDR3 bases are TGTGCCAGCTCCGGAGGGGGGGGACACGGGAATGAGCAGTTCTTC. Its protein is CASSGGGGHGNEQFF.

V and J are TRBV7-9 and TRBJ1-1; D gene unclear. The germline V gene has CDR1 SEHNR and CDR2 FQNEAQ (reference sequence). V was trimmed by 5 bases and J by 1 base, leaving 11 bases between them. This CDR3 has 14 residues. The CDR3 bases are TGTGCCAGCAGCCCCGACGCGGGGAACACTGAAGCTTTCTTT. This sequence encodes CASSPDAGNTEAFF.

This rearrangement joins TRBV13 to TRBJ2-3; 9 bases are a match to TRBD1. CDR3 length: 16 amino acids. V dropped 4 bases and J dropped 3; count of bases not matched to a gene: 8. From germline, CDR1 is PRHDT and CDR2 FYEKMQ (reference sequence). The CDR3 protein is CASSSGVTGGTDTQYF. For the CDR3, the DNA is TGTGCCAGCAGCTCCGGGGTGACAGGGGGGACAGATACGCAGTATTTT.

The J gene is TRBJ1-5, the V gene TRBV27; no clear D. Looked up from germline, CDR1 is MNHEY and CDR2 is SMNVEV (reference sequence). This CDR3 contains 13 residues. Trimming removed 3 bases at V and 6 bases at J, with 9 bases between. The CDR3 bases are TGTGCCAGCAGTTTGTACTTATTTCAGCCCCAGCATTTT. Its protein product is CASSLYLFQPQHF.

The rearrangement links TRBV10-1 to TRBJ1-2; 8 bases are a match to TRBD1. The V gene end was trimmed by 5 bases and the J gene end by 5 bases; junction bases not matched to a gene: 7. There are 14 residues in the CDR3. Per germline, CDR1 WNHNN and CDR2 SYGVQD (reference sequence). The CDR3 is CASSYTGGRYGYTF. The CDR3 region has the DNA TGCGCCAGCAGTTATACAGGGGGACGTTATGGCTACACCTTC.

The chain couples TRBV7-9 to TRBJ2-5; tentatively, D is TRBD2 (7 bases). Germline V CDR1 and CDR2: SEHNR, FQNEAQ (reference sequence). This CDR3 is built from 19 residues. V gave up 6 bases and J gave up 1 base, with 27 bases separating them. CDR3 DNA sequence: TGTGCCAGCAGTTCATCAAGGGGGGAGGGTTACGTAACCCAAGAGACCCAGTACTTC. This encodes CASSSSRGEGYVTQETQYF.

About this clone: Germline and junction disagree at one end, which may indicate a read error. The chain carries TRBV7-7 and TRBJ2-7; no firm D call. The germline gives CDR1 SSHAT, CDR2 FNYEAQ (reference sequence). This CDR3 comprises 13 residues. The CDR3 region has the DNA TGTGCTAGCAGCACCCTTCCGGGTCACGAGCAGTACTTC. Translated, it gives CASSTLPGHEQYF.

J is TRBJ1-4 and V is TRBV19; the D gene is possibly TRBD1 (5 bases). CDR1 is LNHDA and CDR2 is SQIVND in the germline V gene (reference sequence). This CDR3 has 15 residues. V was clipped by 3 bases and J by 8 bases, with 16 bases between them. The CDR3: CASSIRQSLIEKLFF. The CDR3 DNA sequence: TGTGCCAGTAGTATCCGACAGTCCTTAATAGAAAAACTGTTTTTT.

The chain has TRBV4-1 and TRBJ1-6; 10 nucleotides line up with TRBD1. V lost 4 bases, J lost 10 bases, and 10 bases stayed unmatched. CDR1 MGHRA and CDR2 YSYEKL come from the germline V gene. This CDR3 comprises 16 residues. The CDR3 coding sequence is TGCGCCAGCAGCCCTAGGGACAGGGGATTAGGGTCACCCCTCCACTTT. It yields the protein CASSPRDRGLGSPLHF.